This passage covers 18 T cell receptor beta chains from one sample sequenced in a study of control samples from healthy donors and cancer patients. TCRdb's table, derived via immunoSEQ multiplex PCR, lists solely in-frame clones and lacks some. The sample shows around 110,000 clones, 75% to 90% of them seen only once. The sample was PBMCs. Receptors originate from a woman in her forties or fifties with colorectal cancer.

The chain has TRBV15 and TRBJ1-1, with 10 bases lining up with TRBD1. The germline V gene has CDR1 LNHNV and CDR2 YYDKDF (reference sequence). Trimming removed 5 bases from V and 6 bases from J; junction bases left unmatched: 9. The CDR3 covers 15 residues. The CDR3 sequence: CATSATGTGVSEAFF. The CDR3 coding sequence is TGTGCCACCAGCGCCACCGGGACAGGGGTTTCTGAAGCTTTCTTT.

The chain's CDR3 is CASSVRAGDGSEAFF. The CDR3 DNA follows: TGTGCCAGCAGCGTAAGAGCAGGGGATGGAAGTGAAGCTTTCTTT. The J gene is TRBJ1-1, the V gene TRBV9, with a tentative D call TRBD1 (6 bases). Trimming took off 1 base at V and 7 bases at J, with 17 bases between the two ends. Looked up from germline, CDR1 is SGDLS and CDR2 is YYNGEE. There are 15 residues in the CDR3. Full variable domain (missing parts from reference TRBV9 and TRBJ1-1): DSGVTQTPKHLITATGQRVTLRCSPRSGDLSVYWYQQSLDQGLQFLIQYYNGEERAKGNILERFSAQQFPDLHSELNLSSLELGDSALYFCASSVRAGDGSEAFFGQGTRLTVV.

The chain couples TRBV28 to TRBJ1-2, with 8 bases fitting TRBD1. The CDR3 consists of 14 residues. From germline, CDR1 is MDHEN and CDR2 SYDVKM. With 2 bases clipped from V and 7 bases from J, the junction kept 6 bases outside the gene matches. CDR3 amino acids: CASSLPGGAGGYTF. The CDR3 nucleotides are TGTGCCAGCAGTTTACCAGGGGGCGCTGGTGGCTACACCTTC.

V and J are TRBV7-3 and TRBJ2-7; the D is unclear. Trimming left V 2 bases short and J 0 bases short, with 5 bases between. This CDR3 region has 13 residues. The germline V gene has CDR1 SGHTA and CDR2 FQGTGA. The CDR3 here is CASSLADSYEQYF. CDR3 coding DNA: TGTGCCAGCAGCTTAGCGGACTCCTACGAGCAGTACTTC.

The chain joins TRBV7-6 to TRBJ2-3; no reliable D call. The CDR3 covers 13 residues. V lost 1 base to trimming and J lost 8 bases, with 10 bases between them. Per germline, CDR1 SGHVS and CDR2 FNYEAQ. The CDR3 spells CASSLDLRSTQYF. CDR3 in DNA: TGTGCCAGCAGCTTAGATCTACGGAGTACGCAGTATTTT.

The V and J genes are TRBV18 and TRBJ1-1; D gene uncertain. CDR1 and CDR2 (germline): KGHSH, LQKENI. This CDR3 contains 13 residues. V was clipped by 6 bases and J by 1 base, with 9 bases between them. For the CDR3, the DNA is TGTGCCAGCTCCCCAACTGAGAACACTGAAGCTTTCTTT. Its protein product is CASSPTENTEAFF.

This rearrangement joins TRBV5-1 to TRBJ2-1, with TRBD2 identical over 8 bases. The CDR3 has 16 amino acids. Germline CDR1 reads SGHRS; CDR2 reads YFSETQ. Germline trimming cut 4 bases from V and 8 bases from J; bases unmatched to any gene: 14. This chain's CDR3 is CASSRGGSYTVDEQFF. Here the CDR3 DNA reads TGCGCCAGCAGCCGCGGGGGGAGCTATACCGTTGATGAGCAGTTCTTC.

The rearrangement uses TRBV2 and TRBJ1-2; D is unresolved. The CDR3 has 14 amino acids. The V end lost 6 bases, the J end lost 2 bases, and 13 bases lay between the germline ends. Per the germline V gene, CDR1 is SNHLY and CDR2 is FYNNEI. The CDR3 protein is CASSTTDGNYGYTF. CDR3 nucleotide sequence: TGTGCCAGCAGCACGACGGACGGAAACTATGGCTACACCTTC.

Worth noting for this clone: At one of its ends the junction is not consistent with the germline gene, which may arise from a read error. The sample holds other DNA sequences that translate to the same CDR3. The J gene is TRBJ2-3, the V gene TRBV28, with D possibly TRBD1 on 5 matching bases. Germline V gene data show CDR1 as MDHEN and CDR2 as SYDVKM. The length of the CDR3 is 15 residues. The CDR3 sequence is CASSFPGLGTDTQYF. CDR3 sequence (DNA): TGTGCCAGCAGTTTCCCAGGGCTGGGCACGGATACGCAGTATTTT.

This clone appeared a single time. This chain connects TRBV7-8 to TRBJ1-1; D not certain. From germline, CDR1 is SGHVS and CDR2 FQNEAQ. The CDR3 spans 13 residues. The V end was cut by 5 bases, the J end by 1 base, with 8 bases between. The CDR3 loop reads CASSQAGNTEAFF. The CDR3 bases are TGTGCCAGCAGCCAAGCAGGGAACACTGAAGCTTTCTTT.

The V and J genes are TRBV5-1 and TRBJ2-1; 10 bases agree with TRBD2. This CDR3 is built from 16 residues. CDR1 SGHRS and CDR2 YFSETQ come from the germline V gene. The J segment lost 6 bases and the V segment lost 4 bases, leaving 10 bases of the junction unmatched. CDR3 amino acids: CASSEEVAGGRNEQFF. The CDR3 region has the DNA TGCGCCAGCAGCGAAGAAGTAGCGGGGGGCCGCAATGAGCAGTTCTTC.

V usage is TRBV10-1 and J usage is TRBJ2-7; 10 bases fit TRBD2. Germline loops: CDR1 WNHNN, CDR2 SYGVQD (reference sequence). V gave up 9 bases and J gave up 5 bases; unmatched junction bases: 7. There are 13 residues in the CDR3. CDR3 in DNA: TGCGCCAGTAGGCCTAGCGGGAGAGACGAGCAGTACTTC. It encodes CASRPSGRDEQYF.

The chain employs TRBV30 and TRBJ2-7; the match to TRBD2 covers 8 bases. V was clipped by 2 bases and J by 9 bases; unmatched bases: 9. The CDR3 sequence is 13 residues long. Germline CDR1 is GTSNPN and CDR2 is SVGIG (reference sequence). The CDR3 loop reads CAWSLSSGSAQYF. The CDR3 nucleotides read TGTGCCTGGAGTCTATCTAGCGGGTCGGCGCAGTACTTC.

J is TRBJ2-7 and V is TRBV5-1, with TRBD1 identical over 9 bases. This CDR3 has 15 amino acids. The J segment lost 1 base and the V segment lost 1 base, leaving 3 bases of the junction unmatched. Germline loops: CDR1 SGHRS, CDR2 YFSETQ. CDR3 sequence (DNA): TGCGCCAGCAGCTTGACCGGGACAGGGTCCTACGAGCAGTACTTC. Translation gives CASSLTGTGSYEQYF.

The rearrangement uses TRBV11-2 and TRBJ1-2; unclear D gene. The ends were cut back, 5 bases at V and 6 bases at J, with 13 bases in the middle. The CDR3 runs to 13 residues. Germline CDR1 reads SGHAT; CDR2 reads FQNNGV. The CDR3 nucleotides are TGTGCCAGCAGCCCAGAAAGGGTCCATGGCTACACCTTC. This gives the protein CASSPERVHGYTF.

The chain joins TRBV5-1 to TRBJ2-1; D is perhaps TRBD1 (6 bases). V lost 7 bases, J lost 9 bases, and 17 bases lay in between. Germline values: CDR1 SGHRS, CDR2 YFSETQ. This CDR3 is 13 amino acids long. CDR3 nucleotide sequence: TGCGCCAGCGGGCAGGGGTCCCGGGGTGAGCAGTTCTTC. This encodes CASGQGSRGEQFF.

The rearrangement joins TRBV10-3 to TRBJ1-2, with a possible D match to TRBD1 (5 bases). The V gene's germline CDR1 is ENHRY and CDR2 SYGVKD. Trimming pared 2 bases from V and 7 bases from J, leaving 8 bases between. The CDR3 contains 12 residues. The CDR3 nucleotides are TGTGCCATCAGTGAGGGGGACGGTGGCTACACCTTC. It codes for CAISEGDGGYTF.

This clone was seen a few times. The chain carries TRBV27 and TRBJ1-2, with TRBD1 identical over 9 bases. CDR3 length: 16 residues. The ends lost 5 bases at V and 4 bases at J; junction bases unmatched: 11. Germline V gene data show CDR1 as MNHEY and CDR2 as SMNVEV (reference sequence). The CDR3 loop is CASSNGQGRGPYGYTF. DNA for the CDR3: TGTGCCAGCAGTAACGGACAGGGGAGGGGACCCTATGGCTACACCTTC.